This passage covers 16 T cell receptor beta chains from one sample sequenced in a study of CD8 T cells in Susac syndrome. Reverse transcription used about 0.45 to 1 ug RNA and random hexamers. TCRdb itself ran the immunoSEQ multiplex PCR reads through MiXCR, one entry per CDR3 protein. The sample has tens of thousands of distinct CDR3 sequences; 90% to 95% are singletons. Sample: CD8+ T cells from PBMCs. The origin of the receptors is a human donor with multiple sclerosis.

The chain carries TRBV4-2 and TRBJ1-4, with D tentatively TRBD1 (6 bases). CDR1 LGHNA and CDR2 YNFKEQ come from the germline V gene. The CDR3 is 15 residues long. V lost 0 bases and J 8 bases, leaving 13 bases between the germline ends. CDR3 sequence reads: CASSQEEGGGEKLFF. Written as DNA, the CDR3 is TGTGCCAGCAGCCAAGAGGAGGGAGGGGGGGAAAAACTGTTTTTT.

The rearrangement joins TRBV4-1 to TRBJ1-5, with D unresolved. Trimming took off 1 base at V and 6 bases at J, with 7 bases between the two ends. The germline V gene has CDR1 MGHRA and CDR2 YSYEKL. CDR3 length equals 13 residues. The CDR3 nucleotides read TGCGCCAGCAGCCAAGTCCCCGGTCAGCCCCAGCATTTT. Translating it yields CASSQVPGQPQHF.

The chain carries TRBV27 and TRBJ1-5; no clear D gene. Germline V gene lookup returns CDR1 MNHEY and CDR2 SMNVEV (reference sequence). V dropped 2 bases and J dropped 4 bases, with 9 bases sitting between them. The CDR3 totals 14 residues. The CDR3 loop reads CASSLVGGNQPQHF. The CDR3 nucleotides read TGTGCCAGCAGTTTAGTCGGCGGAAATCAGCCCCAGCATTTT.

The V and J genes are TRBV24-1 and TRBJ2-2; 11 positions match TRBD2. Germline V CDR1 and CDR2: KGHDR, SFDVKD. CDR3 length equals 19 residues. V lost 4 bases, J lost 1 base, and 10 bases stayed unmatched. The CDR3 here is CATSDPLTSGVENTGELFF. The DNA of the CDR3 is TGTGCCACCAGTGACCCATTGACTAGCGGGGTGGAGAACACCGGGGAGCTGTTTTTT.

The chain combines TRBV7-9 with TRBJ2-5; 7 nucleotides line up with TRBD1. V dropped 8 bases and J dropped 0; count of bases not matched to a gene: 3. This CDR3 comprises 13 residues. Germline CDR1 reads SEHNR; CDR2 reads FQNEAQ (reference sequence). CDR3 sequence: CASVQGDQETQYF. In nucleotides, the CDR3 is TGTGCCAGCGTCCAGGGGGACCAAGAGACCCAGTACTTC. Using reference TRBV7-9 and TRBJ2-5 for the parts outside the CDR3, the full variable domain is DTGVSQNPRHKITKRGQNVTFRCDPISEHNRLYWYRQTLGQGPEFLTYFQNEAQLEKSRLLSDRFSAERPKGSFSTLEIQRTEQGDSAMYLCASVQGDQETQYFGPGTRLLVL.

V and J are TRBV12-3 or TRBV12-4 and TRBJ2-7; D is possibly TRBD1 (6 bases). The CDR3 is 17 residues long. The germline V and J ends were trimmed by 6 bases and 4 bases, with 25 bases remaining between them. The chain's CDR3 is CASSERTEIWSLYEQYF. DNA of the CDR3: TGTGCCAGCAGCGAGAGGACAGAAATCTGGTCGTTATACGAGCAGTACTTC.

The chain uses TRBV14 and TRBJ2-7; the D call may be TRBD1 or TRBD2 (5 bases each). The CDR3 runs to 17 residues. CDR1 SGHDN and CDR2 FVKESK come from the germline V gene. With 0 bases removed from V and 2 bases from J, the gap between germline ends came to 17 bases. CDR3 coding DNA: TGTGCCAGCAGCCAAGAGAGGGACCCCGGGCGCCCCTACGAGCAGTACTTC. This encodes CASSQERDPGRPYEQYF.

The CDR3 region has the DNA TGCAGTGCTAGAGTGGGGTCGAACACTGAAGCTTTCTTT. This translates into CSARVGSNTEAFF. V is TRBV20-1 and J is TRBJ1-1; no firm D call. The CDR3 contains 13 residues. Germline CDR1 DFQATT, CDR2 SNEGSKA (reference sequence). Trimming took 1 base from V and 1 from J, leaving 7 bases between them.

This chain connects TRBV12-5 to TRBJ1-1; the D is unclear. The CDR3 has 13 residues. CDR1 LGHNT and CDR2 FRNRAP come from the germline V gene. The V end was cut by 5 bases, the J end by 7 bases, with 14 bases between. The CDR3 region has the DNA TGTGCTAGTGGTCCCCGAACGAGGGATGAAGCTTTCTTT. It yields the protein CASGPRTRDEAFF.

The chain recombines TRBV20-1 with TRBJ2-1; D tentatively reads TRBD1 or TRBD2 (7 bases each). The CDR3 is 16 amino acids. Trimming took off 1 base at V and 6 bases at J, with 19 bases between the two ends. Looked up from germline, CDR1 is DFQATT and CDR2 is SNEGSKA (reference sequence). The CDR3 reads CSARVRDREGPNEQFF. In DNA, the CDR3 is TGCAGTGCTAGAGTCCGTGACAGGGAGGGACCCAATGAGCAGTTCTTC.

The chain uses TRBV27 and TRBJ1-2; D ambiguous. With 3 bases removed from V and 0 bases from J, the gap between germline ends came to 8 bases. Germline V gene lookup returns CDR1 MNHEY and CDR2 SMNVEV (reference sequence). The CDR3 contains 14 residues. CDR3 nucleotides: TGTGCCAGCAGTTTCGACGTTTCTAACTATGGCTACACCTTC. As protein: CASSFDVSNYGYTF.

This clonotype was counted only a few times. CDR3 nucleotide sequence: TGTGCCATCAGTGAGCGAACAGGGGAGACCTACGAGCAGTACTTC. It encodes CAISERTGETYEQYF. The chain couples TRBV10-3 to TRBJ2-7, with TRBD1 matching 7 bases. The germline gives CDR1 ENHRY, CDR2 SYGVKD. The trim removed 2 bases at V and 2 bases at J, leaving 6 bases unmatched. This CDR3 has 15 residues.

The chain couples TRBV24-1 to TRBJ2-5, with 9 bases aligning to TRBD2. Germline CDR1 and CDR2: KGHDR and SFDVKD. This CDR3 has 16 amino acids. The J segment lost 2 bases and the V segment lost 3 bases, leaving 6 bases of the junction unmatched. CDR3 sequence: CATSDPSSGDQETQYF. Here the CDR3 DNA reads TGTGCCACCAGTGATCCGTCTAGCGGGGATCAAGAGACCCAGTACTTC.

This chain joins TRBV10-3 and TRBJ1-1; no clear D gene. Trimming shortened V by 0 bases and J by 0 bases, and 5 bases separated the two germline ends. Looked up from germline, CDR1 is ENHRY and CDR2 is SYGVKD. The CDR3 covers 14 residues. Here the CDR3 DNA reads TGTGCCATCAGTGAGTCAAAGGTGAACACTGAAGCTTTCTTT. Its protein is CAISESKVNTEAFF.

The chain employs TRBV11-2 and TRBJ2-1; 10 bases map to TRBD2. The CDR3 covers 12 residues. Germline CDR1 and CDR2: SGHAT and FQNNGV. J was trimmed by 14 bases and V by 6 bases; bases with no gene match: 7. The CDR3 DNA follows: TGTGCCAGCAGACCCAGCGGGGGGGCAGAGTTCTTC. Encoded protein: CASRPSGGAEFF.

V gene TRBV4-1 combines with J gene TRBJ2-7; 9 bases align to TRBD2. With 4 bases clipped from V and 1 base from J, the junction kept 5 bases outside the gene matches. Per the germline V gene, CDR1 is MGHRA and CDR2 is YSYEKL. The CDR3 has 15 residues. CDR3 amino acids: CASSPTSGPSYEQYF. In nucleotides, the CDR3 is TGCGCCAGCAGCCCGACTAGCGGACCTTCCTACGAGCAGTACTTC.